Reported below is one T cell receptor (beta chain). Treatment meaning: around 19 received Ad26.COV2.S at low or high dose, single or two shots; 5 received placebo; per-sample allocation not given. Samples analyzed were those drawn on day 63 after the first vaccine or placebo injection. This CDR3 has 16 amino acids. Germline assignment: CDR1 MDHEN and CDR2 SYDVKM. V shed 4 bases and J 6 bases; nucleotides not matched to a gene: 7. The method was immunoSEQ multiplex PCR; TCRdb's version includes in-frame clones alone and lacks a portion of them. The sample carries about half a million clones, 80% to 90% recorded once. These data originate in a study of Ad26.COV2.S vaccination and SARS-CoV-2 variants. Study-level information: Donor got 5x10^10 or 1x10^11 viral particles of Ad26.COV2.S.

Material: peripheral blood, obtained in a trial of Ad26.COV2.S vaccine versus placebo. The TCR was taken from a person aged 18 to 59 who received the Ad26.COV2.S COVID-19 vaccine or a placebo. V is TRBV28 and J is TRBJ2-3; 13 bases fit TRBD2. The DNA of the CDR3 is TGTGCCAGCAGTTCCCAACTAGCGGGGGGGCGGGATACGCAGTATTTT. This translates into CASSSQLAGGRDTQYF.